The clone carrying this T cell receptor (beta chain) was seen repeatedly, ten times or more. The antigen remains undetermined. The diagnoses drew upon clinical symptoms, serum thyroxine and TRAb, thyroid ultrasound and orbital computed tomography. PBMCs were collected from a roughly 10 ml volume of fresh peripheral blood. Researchers took RNA transcripts and amplified the TCR beta CDR3 regions from them. The TCR CDR3 was amplified in a first-round RT-PCR using the HTBI primer set. TCRdb re-called the multiplex PCR reads with MiXCR, one entry per CDR3 protein. Seen here are some 200,000 distinct CDR3 sequences, about 15% observed once, and the top ten hold approximately 50%. These data belong to a study of T cells in Graves' hyperthyroidism and ophthalmopathy. Study information: Blood was drawn when the patient was first diagnosed and still untreated. General study findings and limits: Expanded thyroid clonotypes (above 0.001) were mostly also found in blood.

V shed 2 bases and J shed 5 bases, with 15 bases lying between them. CDR3 length equals 15 residues. Germline loops: CDR1 MNHEY, CDR2 SVGEGT. Material: blood. This chain connects TRBV6-2 or TRBV6-3 to TRBJ2-5, with a weak D call TRBD2 (5 bases). This TCR was sampled from a man over 45 with Graves' hyperthyroidism. CDR3 loop: CASSYISTGIETQYF. DNA of the CDR3: TGTGCCAGCAGTTACATCTCAACGGGGATTGAGACCCAGTACTTC.